This T cell receptor (beta chain) was identified in a study of CD8+ T cells in alopecia areata. Regarding the study as a whole: Tofacitinib delivered significant drops in scalp clonality and in expanded CD8+ clones among the top 100.

RNA extraction was followed by reverse transcription into cDNA, which acted as the sequencing template. Clones were sequenced by immunoSEQ multiplex PCR, and TCRdb holds only the in-frame ones, with some missing. The sample records 150,000 to 200,000 clones, roughly 66% being singletons. With respect to this clone: Its specificity is unknown.

The germline V gene encodes CDR1 SGHTA and CDR2 FQGTGA. Trimming took 2 bases from V and 2 from J; bases not matched to a gene: 2. This CDR3 comprises 15 residues. Treatment reported: oral pan-JAK inhibitor, 5-10 mg twice daily. The TCR was taken from a human donor with alopecia areata. V usage is TRBV7-3 and J usage is TRBJ2-3; TRBD1 matches at 9 bases. Sequenced here: CD4+ T cells sorted from blood, sampled at week 24, from a patient treated with tofacitinib. The CDR3 loop is CASSLGTGYTDTQYF. The CDR3 DNA reads as TGTGCCAGCAGCTTAGGGACAGGGTACACAGATACGCAGTATTTT. Drawing the rest from reference TRBV7-3 and TRBJ2-3, the complete variable domain is GAGVSQTPSNKVTEKGKYVELRCDPISGHTALYWYRQSLGQGPEFLIYFQGTGAADDSGLPNDRFFAVRPEGSVSTLKIQRTERGDSAVYLCASSLGTGYTDTQYFGPGTRLTVL.